These T cell receptor beta chains were read from a single sample in a study of cytomegalovirus exposure and HLA in healthy donors. Sequencing used immunoSEQ multiplex PCR; TCRdb keeps in-frame clones, though not all of them. The sample contains 100,000 to 150,000 clones, 80% of which appear only once. The sequenced material came from PBMCs. Source of these receptors: a female donor in good health and CMV-seronegative. The CDR3 runs from the conserved cysteine through the conserved F or W. The order of the fields is J gene, clone size, V gene, D gene, CDR3 DNA, CDR3 protein. D genes are given only for firm matches. The size of a clone is reported for some rows only, either as once, few or many, or as a class for expanded clones.

TRBJ1-2 . TRBV28 TRBD1 TGTGCCAGCAGTCGCCGGGGGACAGGGCCTCCCCCGAACTATGGCTACACCTTC CASSRRGTGPPPNYGYTF
TRBJ2-5 once TRBV5-1 TRBD1 TGCGCCAGCAGCTTGGCAACAGGGGGCCCAGAGACCCAGTACTTC CASSLATGGPETQYF
TRBJ2-3 . TRBV5-6 TRBD2 TGTGCCAGCAGCCCTGAGGTAGCGGGGCCCACAGATACGCAGTATTTT CASSPEVAGPTDTQYF
TRBJ2-1 . TRBV5-1 TRBD2 TGCGCCAGCAGCTTGGAGGGAGGGCCGGCCAATGAGCAGTTCTTC CASSLEGGPANEQFF
TRBJ1-1 . TRBV9 . TGTGCCAGCAGCCCCCTATTTGAGGCCACTGAAGCTTTCTTT CASSPLFEATEAFF
TRBJ1-5 . TRBV10-3 . TGTGCCATCAGTGAGTCTGGACAGACAAATCAGCCCCAGCATTTT CAISESGQTNQPQHF
TRBJ2-7 . TRBV2 . TGTGCCAGCCAATTAGGGGGCTCCTACGAGCAGTACTTC CASQLGGSYEQYF
TRBJ2-3 . TRBV11-3 TRBD2 TGTGCCAGCATCGGGGGGACCCCCCCAGATACGCAGTATTTT CASIGGTPPDTQYF
TRBJ2-7 . TRBV14 . TGTGCCAGCAGCCAGGATCAGGGGTACGAGCAGTACTTC CASSQDQGYEQYF
TRBJ2-1 once TRBV5-1 TRBD2 TGCGCCAGCAGCGCAGCGGGAGGACAGTCCAATGAGCAGTTCTTC CASSAAGGQSNEQFF
TRBJ2-3 . TRBV7-2 . TGTGCCAGCAGCTTAGCGCGGACTAGCACAGATACGCAGTATTTT CASSLARTSTDTQYF
TRBJ2-2 . TRBV27 TRBD2 TGTGCCAGCAGTTTAGGAACCGGGGGGTTCACCGGGGAGCTGTTTTTT CASSLGTGGFTGELFF
TRBJ2-7 . TRBV27 TRBD1 TGTGCCAGCAGTTTAATGACAGGGACGGGCTACGAGCAGTACTTC CASSLMTGTGYEQYF
TRBJ2-1 . TRBV30 TRBD2 TGTGCCTGGAGCGGGACTACCTACAATGAGCAGTTCTTC CAWSGTTYNEQFF
TRBJ1-1 . TRBV9 . TGTGCCAGCAGCACCCAGACAGCCCTGAACACTGAAGCTTTCTTT CASSTQTALNTEAFF
TRBJ1-2 . TRBV28 TRBD1 TGTGCCAGCAGTTTAGAGGGGGCTAGGAGCTACACCTTC CASSLEGARSYTF
TRBJ2-7 . TRBV28 . TGTGCCAGCAGTTTTGTAGGGGGGGCCTACGAGCAGTACTTC CASSFVGGAYEQYF
TRBJ2-5 few TRBV10-1 . TGCGCCAGCAGTGCGCGGGTGGAAGAGACCCAGTACTTC CASSARVEETQYF
TRBJ2-3 . TRBV30 TRBD2 TGTGCCTTGACTAGCGGGGGGATTGCTACGCAGTATTTT CALTSGGIATQYF
TRBJ2-1 . TRBV7-9 TRBD2 TGTGCCAGCAGCTTAGGGACTAGCGGGAGGGCCGGGGGTGAGCAGTTCTTC CASSLGTSGRAGGEQFF
TRBJ1-6 . TRBV5-4 . TGTGCCAGCAGCTTGGCCGGGACCAGGGGTTCACCCCTCCACTTT CASSLAGTRGSPLHF
TRBJ2-6 . TRBV5-1 . TGCGCCAGCAACCCGGGCGGGGTTGGGGCCAACGTCCTGACTTTC CASNPGGVGANVLTF
TRBJ1-5 . TRBV30 . TGTGCCTGGAGCGATAGTGGTCAGCCCCAGCATTTT CAWSDSGQPQHF
TRBJ2-7 . TRBV2 . TGTGCCAGCAGCAAAGTTACAGGGTTCGACGAGCAGTACTTC CASSKVTGFDEQYF
TRBJ2-7 . TRBV6-5 TRBD2 TGTGCCAGCAGTGTCGGGGGGATTAACTACGAGCAGTACTTC CASSVGGINYEQYF
TRBJ1-4 . TRBV30 . TGTGCCTGGAGTGCCGTGCCGGGGGGAAGAGAAAAACTGTTTTTT CAWSAVPGGREKLFF
TRBJ2-3 . TRBV7-6 . TGTGCCAGCAGCTTATCCGGAGATACGCAGTATTTT CASSLSGDTQYF
TRBJ2-2 . TRBV19 TRBD1 TGTGCCAGTAGTATGGGACAGCAAAACACCGGGGAGCTGTTTTTT CASSMGQQNTGELFF
TRBJ2-6 . TRBV30 . TGTGCCTGGAGTGTGGAGAGGGCTGGGGCCAACGTCCTGACTTTC CAWSVERAGANVLTF
TRBJ2-3 . TRBV2 . TGTGCCAGCAGCACAACCTTACTAGCAGATACGCAGTATTTT CASSTTLLADTQYF
TRBJ1-1 . TRBV6-1 . TGTGCCAGCAGTGTTTCTCAGGCATTGAACACTGAAGCTTTCTTT CASSVSQALNTEAFF
TRBJ2-7 . TRBV14 . TGTGCCAGCAGCCAATGGCGGGCCAGCCACGAGCAGTACTTC CASSQWRASHEQYF